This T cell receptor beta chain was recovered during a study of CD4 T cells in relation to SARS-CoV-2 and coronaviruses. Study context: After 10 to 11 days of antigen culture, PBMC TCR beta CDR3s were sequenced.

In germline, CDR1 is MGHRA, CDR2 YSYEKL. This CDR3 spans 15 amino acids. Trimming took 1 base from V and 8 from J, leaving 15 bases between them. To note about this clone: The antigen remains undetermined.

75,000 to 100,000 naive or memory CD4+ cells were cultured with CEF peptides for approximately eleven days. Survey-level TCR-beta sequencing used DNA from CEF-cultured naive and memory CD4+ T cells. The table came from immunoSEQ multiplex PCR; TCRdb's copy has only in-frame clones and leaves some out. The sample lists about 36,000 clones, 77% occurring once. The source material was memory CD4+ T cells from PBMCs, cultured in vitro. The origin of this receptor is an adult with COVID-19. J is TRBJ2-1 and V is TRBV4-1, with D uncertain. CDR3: CASSQGPLGSHEQFF. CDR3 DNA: TGCGCCAGCAGCCAAGGCCCTCTAGGTTCCCATGAGCAGTTCTTC.